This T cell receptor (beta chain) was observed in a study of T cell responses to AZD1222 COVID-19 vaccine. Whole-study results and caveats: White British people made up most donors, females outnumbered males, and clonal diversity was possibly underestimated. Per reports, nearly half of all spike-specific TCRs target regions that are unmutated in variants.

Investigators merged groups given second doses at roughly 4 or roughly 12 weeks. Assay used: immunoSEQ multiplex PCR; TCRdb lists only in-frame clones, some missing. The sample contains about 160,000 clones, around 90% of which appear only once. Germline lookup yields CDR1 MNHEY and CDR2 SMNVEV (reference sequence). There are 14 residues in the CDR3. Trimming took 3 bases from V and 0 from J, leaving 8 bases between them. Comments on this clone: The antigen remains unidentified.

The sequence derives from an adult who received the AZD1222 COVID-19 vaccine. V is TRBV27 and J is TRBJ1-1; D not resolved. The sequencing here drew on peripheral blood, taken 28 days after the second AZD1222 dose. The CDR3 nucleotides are TGTGCCAGCAGTTTTTCCCCAATGAACACTGAAGCTTTCTTT. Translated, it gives CASSFSPMNTEAFF.